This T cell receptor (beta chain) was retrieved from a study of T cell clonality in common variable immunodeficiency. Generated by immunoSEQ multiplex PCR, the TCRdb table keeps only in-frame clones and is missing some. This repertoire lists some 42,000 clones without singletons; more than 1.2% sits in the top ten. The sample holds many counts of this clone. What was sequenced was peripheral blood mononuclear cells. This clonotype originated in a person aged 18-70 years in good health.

CDR3 residues: CASSQEWGQAYRTQYF. The CDR3 DNA, read in part, is TGTGCCAGCAGCCAAGAATGGGGACAGGCCTACAGAACG. The chain couples TRBV14 to TRBJ2-3; 8 nucleotides match TRBD1. The read comes to an end 3 residues before the CDR3 does, leaving the germline J gene to fill in the end. The CDR3 spans 16 residues. Looked up from germline, CDR1 is SGHDN and CDR2 is FVKESK.